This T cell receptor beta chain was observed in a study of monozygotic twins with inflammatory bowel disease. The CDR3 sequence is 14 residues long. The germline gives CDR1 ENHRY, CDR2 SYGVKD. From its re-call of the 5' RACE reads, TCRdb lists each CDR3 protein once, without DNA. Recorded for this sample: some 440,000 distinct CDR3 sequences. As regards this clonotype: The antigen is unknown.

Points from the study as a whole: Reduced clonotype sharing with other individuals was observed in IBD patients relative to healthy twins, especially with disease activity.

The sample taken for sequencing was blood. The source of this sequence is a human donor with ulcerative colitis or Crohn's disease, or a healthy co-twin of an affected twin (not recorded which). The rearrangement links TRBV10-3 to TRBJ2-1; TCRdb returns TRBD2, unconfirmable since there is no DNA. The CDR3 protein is CAISPGLANNEQFF.